This T cell receptor beta chain was observed in a study of T cell clones after liver transplantation. Study at large: A pre-transplant mixed lymphocyte reaction with TCRbeta sequencing defined graft-donor-reactive clones followed in post-transplant blood.

Assay used: immunoSEQ multiplex PCR; TCRdb lists only in-frame clones, some missing. The sample lists 20,000 to 30,000 clones, almost 70% occurring once. Deletions cut 0 bases from V and 3 bases from J, with 7 bases between. This CDR3 has 14 residues. The germline gives CDR1 SGHNT, CDR2 YYREEE (reference sequence). Study-wide results and limits: Migration into the graft, not deletion, may explain lost graft donor-reactive T cells. Post-transplant time points were not standardized, so conclusions are preliminary.

Turning to this clone: What it recognizes is unknown.

The genes are TRBV5-4 and TRBJ2-1, with D maybe TRBD2 (5 bases). The TCR originated in a human donor who received a liver transplant. The sample here was CD4+ T cells from blood, taken before liver transplant. This CDR3 reads CASSLAEGYNEQFF. The CDR3 DNA is TGTGCCAGCAGCTTGGCCGAGGGCTACAATGAGCAGTTCTTC.